These 23 T cell receptor beta chains were all obtained from the same sample, sequenced in a study of shared clonotypes between healthy human individuals. Sequencing used immunoSEQ multiplex PCR; TCRdb keeps in-frame clones, though not all of them. The table records 400,000 to 500,000 clones, 76% of them present only once. The sequencing input was PBMCs. These receptors were collected from a woman in her thirties or forties in good health. Some clones in this sample may be carry-over from other donors' samples.

The chain is built from TRBV30 and TRBJ1-2; 8 bases are shared with TRBD1. Losses at the gene ends were 3 bases for V and 4 bases for J; bases not matched to a gene: 10. The CDR3 length is 15 residues. From germline, CDR1 is GTSNPN and CDR2 SVGIG (reference sequence). Here the CDR3 DNA reads TGTGCCTGGAGCCCCCTCGGACAGGGCGGCTATGGCTACACCTTC. This gives the protein CAWSPLGQGGYGYTF. The full variable domain, with the rest looked up from reference TRBV30 and TRBJ1-2, is SQTIHQWPATLVQPVGSPLSLECTVEGTSNPNLYWYRQAAGRGLQLLFYSVGIGQISSEVPQNLSASRPQDRQFILSSKKLLLSDSGFYLCAWSPLGQGGYGYTFGSGTRLTVV.

As DNA, the CDR3 is TGCGCCAGCAGCGCAAGCCTAGCGGGATCCTACAATGAGCAGTTCTTC. The encoded protein is CASSASLAGSYNEQFF. The chain links TRBV5-1 to TRBJ2-1; 9 nucleotides match TRBD2. Per germline, CDR1 SGHRS and CDR2 YFSETQ. The junction had 6 bases not matched to a gene; V was cut back by 4 bases and J by 1 base. The CDR3 totals 16 residues.

This rearrangement joins TRBV7-2 to TRBJ2-6; possible D gene TRBD2, 6 bases. In germline, CDR1 is SGHTA, CDR2 FQGNSA. V dropped 5 bases and J dropped 1 base, with 18 bases sitting between them. The CDR3 runs to 18 residues. Written as DNA, the CDR3 is TGTGCCAGCAGCCCCCCGGAGGGGTTTGGATCTGGGGCCAACGTCCTGACTTTC. Translating gives CASSPPEGFGSGANVLTF.

DNA for the CDR3: TGTGCCAGCAGCCAAATAGCGATCAGCTCCTACGAGCAGTACTTC. Translated: CASSQIAISSYEQYF. The chain uses TRBV4-2 and TRBJ2-7, with D tentatively TRBD2 (5 bases). V was clipped by 2 bases and J by 0 bases, with 11 bases between them. Germline CDR1 reads LGHNA; CDR2 reads YNFKEQ. This CDR3 region has 15 residues.

The chain couples TRBV9 to TRBJ1-2; D call uncertain. CDR3 length equals 13 residues. V was cut by 4 bases and J by 4 bases, with 11 bases left in between. Germline V CDR1 and CDR2: SGDLS, YYNGEE. CDR3 DNA sequence: TGTGCCAGCAGCTCCAGTGAAATCTATGGCTACACCTTC. It encodes CASSSSEIYGYTF.

This clone was counted a few times. The chain combines TRBV19 with TRBJ2-1; TRBD1 agrees at 10 bases. Germline V CDR1 and CDR2: LNHDA, SQIVND (reference sequence). Unmatched junction bases numbered 9, after V lost 7 bases and J lost 6 bases. CDR3 length: 15 residues. DNA of the CDR3: TGTGCCAGTACGCCCGGGACAGGGGAAGTCAATGAGCAGTTCTTC. Its protein product is CASTPGTGEVNEQFF. The complete variable domain, with remaining parts taken from reference TRBV19 and TRBJ2-1, reads DGGITQSPKYLFRKEGQNVTLSCEQNLNHDAMYWYRQDPGQGLRLIYYSQIVNDFQKGDIAEGYSVSREKKESFPLTVTSAQKNPTAFYLCASTPGTGEVNEQFFGPGTRLTVL.

The chain recombines TRBV25-1 with TRBJ2-7; TRBD2 agrees at 8 bases. V was pared by 0 bases and J by 8 bases, with 0 bases of the junction left unmatched. CDR1 is MGHDK and CDR2 is SYGVNS in the germline V gene. This CDR3 has 12 amino acids. CDR3 DNA sequence: TGTGCCAGCAGTGAATATAGCGGGAAGCAGTACTTC. Amino acids: CASSEYSGKQYF.

The V and J genes are TRBV2 and TRBJ2-5; D remains unclear. Germline CDR1 SNHLY, CDR2 FYNNEI. Trimming removed 4 bases at V and 4 bases at J, with 13 bases between. This CDR3 spans 14 amino acids. CDR3 protein: CASSVFRAGETQYF. CDR3 in DNA: TGTGCCAGCAGTGTGTTTAGGGCAGGAGAGACCCAGTACTTC.

V is TRBV27 and J is TRBJ2-7; D ambiguous. Germline values: CDR1 MNHEY, CDR2 SMNVEV (reference sequence). The CDR3 contains 11 residues. Trimming took off 3 bases at V and 5 bases at J, with 5 bases between the two ends. CDR3 bases: TGTGCCAGCAGTTTTTTGAACGAGCAGTACTTC. Protein product: CASSFLNEQYF.

This rearrangement joins TRBV18 to TRBJ2-6, with D possibly matching TRBD1 (6 bases). Germline-derived CDR1 and CDR2 are KGHSH and LQKENI. This CDR3 contains 15 residues. V shed 2 bases and J shed 2 bases, with 7 bases lying between them. The CDR3 coding sequence is TGTGCCAGCTCACCATACAGGGCTGGGGCCAACGTCCTGACTTTC. It is translated as CASSPYRAGANVLTF.

The gene calls are TRBV10-2 and TRBJ2-6; D may match TRBD1 or TRBD2 (5 bases each). V was trimmed by 3 bases and J by 0 bases, leaving 15 bases between them. The CDR3 runs 18 residues. Germline values: CDR1 WSHSY, CDR2 SAAADI. In DNA form, the CDR3 reads TGCGCCAGCAGTGAAGCAGGGAGTATGGGCTCTGGGGCCAACGTCCTGACTTTC. This gives the protein CASSEAGSMGSGANVLTF.

The gene calls are TRBV5-1 and TRBJ2-3, with D maybe TRBD2 (6 bases). With 2 bases removed from V and 0 bases from J, the gap between germline ends came to 13 bases. CDR1 is SGHRS, CDR2 YFSETQ, per germline. CDR3 length: 16 residues. The CDR3, as DNA: TGCGCCAGCAGCTTCCGAGCGGGCTCTAGCACAGATACGCAGTATTTT. This gives the protein CASSFRAGSSTDTQYF.

V usage is TRBV7-9 and J usage is TRBJ2-1; 7 positions agree with TRBD1. This CDR3 has 15 residues. CDR1 and CDR2 (germline): SEHNR, FQNEAQ (reference sequence). Trimming at V came to 9 bases and at J to 5 bases, leaving 13 bases not matched to a gene. DNA for the CDR3: TGTGCCAGAATTGAGGGACAGAAGATTGACAATGAGCAGTTCTTC. This sequence encodes CARIEGQKIDNEQFF.

V gene TRBV14 combines with J gene TRBJ2-5, with 9 bases matching TRBD2. V was clipped by 4 bases and J by 5 bases; unmatched bases: 8. CDR3 size: 15 residues. Germline lookup yields CDR1 SGHDN and CDR2 FVKESK. DNA for the CDR3: TGTGCCAGCAGCCCTCGGACTAGCGCCCAGGAGACCCAGTACTTC. It specifies CASSPRTSAQETQYF.

This clone was counted only a few times. The chain uses TRBV16 and TRBJ1-2, with a possible D match to TRBD1 (6 bases). Germline V CDR1 and CDR2: KGHSY, FQNENV. V gave up 4 bases and J gave up 4 bases, with 13 bases separating them. This CDR3 is built from 14 residues. CDR3 region: CASSRGQKSYGYTF. The CDR3 DNA reads as TGTGCCAGCAGCCGCGGACAGAAGAGCTATGGCTACACCTTC.

The sample holds a few counts of this clone. With a much larger clone just one base away, this may be a read error. The rearrangement links TRBV16 to TRBJ1-2; no clear D gene. Between the trimmed V and J ends, which lost 3 bases and 7 bases, there was a span of 12 bases. Germline-derived CDR1 and CDR2 are KGHSY and FQNENV. The CDR3 runs 13 residues. CDR3 nucleotides: TGTGCCAGCAGCCATTCCCCGGGAAGTGGCTACACCTTC. As protein: CASSHSPGSGYTF. Drawing the rest from reference TRBV16 and TRBJ1-2, the complete variable domain is GEEVAQTPKHLVRGEGQKAKLYCAPIKGHSYVFWYQQVLKNEFKFLISFQNENVFDETGMPKERFSAKCLPNSPCSLEIQATKLEDSAVYFCASSHSPGSGYTFGSGTRLTVV.

This clone was seen many times. Other DNA variants within this sample encode the same CDR3. The chain joins TRBV29-1 to TRBJ2-5, with D maybe TRBD1 (5 bases). The J call may not be correct, given that the DNA end is closer to TRBJ2-7. The length of the CDR3 is 14 residues. The germline V gene has CDR1 SQVTM and CDR2 ANQGSEA. In nucleotides, the CDR3 is TGCAGCGTTGACAGGGCTTTGAGCGTGGACGAGCAGTACTTC. Encoded protein: CSVDRALSVDEQYF.

V is TRBV30 and J is TRBJ2-3, with 8 bases that match TRBD1. V gave up 3 bases and J gave up 4 bases; unmatched junction bases: 9. The CDR3 extends over 15 amino acids. Per germline, CDR1 GTSNPN and CDR2 SVGIG (reference sequence). The CDR3 sequence is CAWSVPRQGSDTQYF. CDR3 nucleotide sequence: TGTGCCTGGAGCGTACCCAGACAGGGGTCAGATACGCAGTATTTT.

The rearrangement uses TRBV16 and TRBJ1-2, with TRBD1 matching over 9 bases. Germline assignment: CDR1 KGHSY and CDR2 FQNENV. J gave up 8 bases and V 6 bases, and 10 bases lay outside the gene matches. This CDR3 comprises 14 residues. CDR3 in DNA: TGTGCCAGCAGTCGCGGGACAGGGATTGGCGGCTACACCTTC. Its protein is CASSRGTGIGGYTF.

The V and J genes are TRBV5-4 and TRBJ2-7; 9 bases are a match to TRBD2. Germline lookup yields CDR1 SGHNT and CDR2 YYREEE (reference sequence). With V trimmed by 4 bases and J by 6 bases, 11 bases remained unmatched. The CDR3 is made up of 15 amino acids. In DNA, the CDR3 is TGTGCCAGCAGCATCCCGGGGCTAGCGGGACTCGAGCAGTACTTC. Residues: CASSIPGLAGLEQYF.

This clone was counted only a few times. This chain joins TRBV11-2 and TRBJ2-1; tentatively, D is TRBD2 (5 bases). In germline, CDR1 is SGHAT, CDR2 FQNNGV. V was trimmed by 5 bases and J by 6 bases, leaving 23 bases between them. CDR3 length equals 17 residues. The chain's CDR3 is CASSPREGSAAGNEQFF. CDR3 sequence (DNA): TGTGCCAGCAGCCCCCGGGAAGGGAGCGCCGCGGGCAATGAGCAGTTCTTC.

The J gene is TRBJ2-3, the V gene TRBV5-1, with D perhaps TRBD2 (5 bases). Germline CDR1 reads SGHRS; CDR2 reads YFSETQ. The V and J ends lost 0 bases and 6 bases respectively, with 14 bases between them. The CDR3 length is 15 residues. Written as DNA, the CDR3 is TGCGCCAGCAGCTTGGATCTAGCAACTAGGGATACGCAGTATTTT. It specifies CASSLDLATRDTQYF.

Ten or more counts support this clone. The CDR3 sequence is CAWSVAERNTGELFF. CDR3 nucleotide sequence: TGTGCCTGGAGTGTAGCGGAAAGGAACACCGGGGAGCTGTTTTTT. V and J are TRBV30 and TRBJ2-2; weak D call: TRBD2 (5 bases). Germline loops: CDR1 GTSNPN, CDR2 SVGIG (reference sequence). V dropped 0 bases and J dropped 1 base, with 9 bases sitting between them. The CDR3 contains 15 residues. Full variable domain (outside the CDR3, taken from reference TRBV30 and TRBJ2-2): SQTIHQWPATLVQPVGSPLSLECTVEGTSNPNLYWYRQAAGRGLQLLFYSVGIGQISSEVPQNLSASRPQDRQFILSSKKLLLSDSGFYLCAWSVAERNTGELFFGEGSRLTVL.